This TCR beta chain was documented in a study of post-analysis software for immune sequencing data. In the case of this clonotype: Its antigen is still unknown.

Per germline, CDR1 MNHNY and CDR2 SVGAGI (reference sequence). The CDR3 has 16 residues. The ends were cut back, 6 bases at V and 3 bases at J, with 20 bases in the middle. Study-wide findings and caveats: Controls showed lower frequencies than patients for 4 or 5 TRBV segments, and TRBV5-6, TRBV5-1 and TRBV20-1 were among these.

The library was made from cDNA and included unique molecular identifiers. TCRdb re-called the PCR reads through MiXCR, storing one row per CDR3 protein. The repertoire holds around 700,000 distinct CDR3 sequences, with roughly three fifths as singletons. The specimen was blood. This clonotype originated in a girl aged 2 to 9 with multiple sclerosis. The genes are TRBV6-6 and TRBJ2-5, with D possibly matching TRBD2 (6 bases). CDR3 nucleotide sequence: TGTGCCAGCAGCATAGACCGGGACTCGGGCAAAGAGACCCAGTACTTC. As protein: CASSIDRDSGKETQYF.